Listed below are T cell receptor beta chains from one sample, sequenced in a study of cytomegalovirus exposure and HLA in healthy donors. Sequenced by immunoSEQ multiplex PCR; TCRdb stores in-frame clones only, minus some. The table shows fewer than 200,000 clones, with around 80% occurring only once. The sample taken for sequencing was PBMCs. Receptors originate from a girl aged 2 to 10 in good health and CMV-seropositive. Each CDR3 is given without its conserved first and last residue.

>TRBJ2-7|TRBV5-1|13
ASSLAQQGRYEQY
>TRBJ1-1|TRBV6-1|13
ASSEWQDLNTEAF
>TRBJ2-7|TRBV5-5|14
ASSLIVSLATYEQY
>TRBJ2-5|TRBV4-1|13
ASRRGLAGRETQY
>TRBJ2-7|TRBV5-1|12
ASSWSGGQYEQY
>TRBJ1-2|TRBV6-5|13
ASSATGTLTLGYT
>TRBJ2-1|TRBV28|14
ASSLASGRTRGAQF
>TRBJ2-2|TRBV7-3|13
ASSFGLAGGGELF
>TRBJ1-1|TRBV7-8|10
ASSSGSGEAF
>TRBJ1-1|TRBV27|13
ASSFFPLMNTEAF
>TRBJ2-7|TRBV4-1|16
ASSQGGTGTGGYYEQY
>TRBJ2-1|TRBV6-6|12
ASLKDRAYNEQF
>TRBJ2-7|TRBV28|14
ASSLRPGQMTYEQY
>TRBJ2-7|TRBV21-1|14
ASSKGRGLAGVEQY
>TRBJ2-7|TRBV19|14
ASSKIRDIGSYEQY
>TRBJ1-2|TRBV6-4|12
ASSDSPGHNGYT
>TRBJ1-1|TRBV29-1|11
SVETGGYTEAF
>TRBJ2-5|TRBV28|13
ASSPRNQGARKQY
>TRBJ2-3|TRBV5-4|12
ASSLAVRTDTQY
>TRBJ2-7|TRBV7-6|12
ASSLTSVSYEQY
>TRBJ1-1|TRBV18|10
ASSLKTIEAF
>TRBJ2-1|TRBV10-3|14
AISDGRGLTYNEQF
>TRBJ2-2|TRBV5-4|14
ASFFKKNPPGGELF
>TRBJ2-7|TRBV28|12
ASIPGGPSYEQY
>TRBJ2-1|TRBV28|14
ASSLSVSGRGDEQF
>TRBJ1-4|TRBV6-5|12
ASSYGRANEKLF
>TRBJ2-1|TRBV30|12
AWGPGGFENEQF
>TRBJ1-1|TRBV6-6|12
ASSYDRGGTEAF
>TRBJ1-5|TRBV2|12
ASSEELGEEPQH
>TRBJ2-1|TRBV7-9|12
ASTLGQGSNEQF
>TRBJ2-7|TRBV7-9|17
ASSTHETSGVHHSYEQY
>TRBJ2-3|TRBV19|14
ASSIRAGGPTDTQY
>TRBJ1-2|TRBV6-5|13
ASSWARRDTGTWT
>TRBJ2-5|TRBV28|22
ASSLFGWTSGAVRGLPAQETQY
>TRBJ1-5|TRBV4-2|15
ASSQDREQGRNQPQH
>TRBJ1-2|TRBV7-2|12
ASSLNGANYGYT
>TRBJ2-1|TRBV11-2|14
ASSPRLSGTYNEQF
>TRBJ1-1|TRBV5-1|13
ASSLAQGGYTEAF
>TRBJ1-3|TRBV4-2|14
ASSALRGNSGNTIY
>TRBJ1-2|TRBV28|14
ASSLVGQGGPCGYT
>TRBJ2-7|TRBV5-1|10
ASSWDTYEQY
>TRBJ2-3|TRBV9|13
ASSVGQGSTDTQY
>TRBJ1-5|TRBV19|15
ASSWQGARYSNQPQH
>TRBJ1-2|TRBV11-3|9
ASRSDLGYT
>.|TRBV4-2|11
ASSQGDRYEQY
>TRBJ1-5|TRBV6-1|12
ASSSKGAGQPQH
>TRBJ1-4|TRBV2|13
ASSGREDANEKLF
>TRBJ2-7|TRBV30|10
AWGLGPRKQY
>TRBJ2-7|TRBV5-6|11
ASSFPRNGEQY
>TRBJ1-2|TRBV5-6|11
ASSLTGLMGYT
>TRBJ2-1|TRBV6-1|16
ASSDRAGGKSSYNEQF
>TRBJ1-1|TRBV11-2|10
ASSLQGSEAF
>TRBJ2-3|TRBV10-2|13
ASRGLAGDSDTQY
>TRBJ1-2|TRBV6-1|11
ASSDLGGAECT
>TRBJ1-6|TRBV27|14
ASSWGQGSGNSPLH
>TRBJ2-1|TRBV11-2|16
ASSLRISGGVNTNEQF
>TRBJ1-2|TRBV19|11
ASSIDFGAGYT
>TRBJ1-2|TRBV5-4|13
ASSVVPLPNYGYT